The entry below describes one T cell receptor beta chain. Germline lookup yields CDR1 KGHSH and CDR2 LQKENI. This CDR3 comprises 16 residues. The ends lost 5 bases at V and 3 bases at J; junction bases unmatched: 6. Method: immunoSEQ multiplex PCR; TCRdb's copy keeps in-frame clones and lacks some. This sample has 45,000 to 50,000 clones; around 95% occur once, and the top ten carry approximately 0.15%. The sample originates from a study of human thymus T cells. The sequence came from a girl under three years old with a congenital heart defect but otherwise immunologically healthy. The sequencing sample was made of blood. The chain employs TRBV18 and TRBJ2-1; 11 bases match TRBD2. The CDR3 is CASSRTGTSGYNEQFF. The DNA of the CDR3 is TGTGCCAGCTCAAGGACCGGGACTAGCGGCTACAATGAGCAGTTCTTC.